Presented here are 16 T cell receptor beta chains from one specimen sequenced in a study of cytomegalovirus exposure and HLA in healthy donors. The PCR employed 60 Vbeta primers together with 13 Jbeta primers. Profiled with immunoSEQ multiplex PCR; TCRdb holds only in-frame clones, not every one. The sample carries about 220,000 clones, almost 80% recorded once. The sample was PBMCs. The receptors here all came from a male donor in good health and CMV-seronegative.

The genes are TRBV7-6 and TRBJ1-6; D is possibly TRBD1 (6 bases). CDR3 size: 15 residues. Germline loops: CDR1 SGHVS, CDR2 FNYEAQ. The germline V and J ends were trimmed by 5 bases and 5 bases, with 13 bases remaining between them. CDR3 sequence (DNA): TGTGCCAGCAGCGGCTACAGGGATCATAATTCACCCCTCCACTTT. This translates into CASSGYRDHNSPLHF.

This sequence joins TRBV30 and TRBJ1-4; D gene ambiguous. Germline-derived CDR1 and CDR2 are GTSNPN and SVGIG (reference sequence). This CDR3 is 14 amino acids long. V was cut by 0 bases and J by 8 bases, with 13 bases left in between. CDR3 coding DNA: TGTGCCTGGAGTGTAGATTTGGGAGGCGAAAAACTGTTTTTT. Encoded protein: CAWSVDLGGEKLFF.

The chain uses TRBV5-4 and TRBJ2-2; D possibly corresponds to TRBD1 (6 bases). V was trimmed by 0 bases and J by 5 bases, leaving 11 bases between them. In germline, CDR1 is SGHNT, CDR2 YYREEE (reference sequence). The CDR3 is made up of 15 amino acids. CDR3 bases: TGTGCCAGCAGCTTGGGGACAGCGCGGACCGGGGAGCTGTTTTTT. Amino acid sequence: CASSLGTARTGELFF.

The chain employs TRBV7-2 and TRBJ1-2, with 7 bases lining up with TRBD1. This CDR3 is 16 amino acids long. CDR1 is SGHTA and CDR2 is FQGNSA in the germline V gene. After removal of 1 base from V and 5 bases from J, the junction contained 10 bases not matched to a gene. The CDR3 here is CASSLVFSGQLYGYTF. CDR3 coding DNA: TGTGCCAGCAGCTTAGTTTTTTCGGGACAGTTATATGGCTACACCTTC.

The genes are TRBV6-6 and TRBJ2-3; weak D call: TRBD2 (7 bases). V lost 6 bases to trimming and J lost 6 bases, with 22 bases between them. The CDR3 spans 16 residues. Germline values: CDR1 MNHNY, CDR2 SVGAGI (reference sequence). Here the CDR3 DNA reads TGTGCCAGCAGACCCCCTGCCGGGCGGGGGCAGGATACGCAGTATTTT. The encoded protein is CASRPPAGRGQDTQYF.

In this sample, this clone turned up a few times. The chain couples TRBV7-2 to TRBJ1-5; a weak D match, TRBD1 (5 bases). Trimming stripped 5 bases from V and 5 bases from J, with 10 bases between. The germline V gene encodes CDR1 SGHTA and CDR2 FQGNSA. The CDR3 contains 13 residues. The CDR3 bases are TGTGCCAGCAGCCTAACGGGGGATCAGCCCCAGCATTTT. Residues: CASSLTGDQPQHF.

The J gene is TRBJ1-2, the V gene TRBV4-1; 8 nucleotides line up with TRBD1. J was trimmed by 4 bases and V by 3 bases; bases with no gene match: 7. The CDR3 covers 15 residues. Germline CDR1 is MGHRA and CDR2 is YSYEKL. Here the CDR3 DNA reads TGCGCCAGCAGCCATAACCGGGACAGGTTCTATGGCTACACCTTC. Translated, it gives CASSHNRDRFYGYTF.

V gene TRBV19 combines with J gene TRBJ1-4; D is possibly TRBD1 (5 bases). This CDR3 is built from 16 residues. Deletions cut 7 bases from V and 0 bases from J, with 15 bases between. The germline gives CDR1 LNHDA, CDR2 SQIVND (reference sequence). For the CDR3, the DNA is TGTGCCAGTAATCCCCGACAGTCCTCAACTAATGAAAAACTGTTTTTT. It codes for CASNPRQSSTNEKLFF.

As DNA, the CDR3 is TGCGCCAGCAGCCGCCTGACAGGGGCGAGAACTGAAGCTTTCTTT. As protein: CASSRLTGARTEAFF. V is TRBV4-3 and J is TRBJ1-1; 8 bases fit TRBD1. The CDR3 covers 15 residues. The V gene end was trimmed by 4 bases and the J gene end by 5 bases; junction bases not matched to a gene: 9. Germline lookup yields CDR1 LGHNA and CDR2 YSLEER.

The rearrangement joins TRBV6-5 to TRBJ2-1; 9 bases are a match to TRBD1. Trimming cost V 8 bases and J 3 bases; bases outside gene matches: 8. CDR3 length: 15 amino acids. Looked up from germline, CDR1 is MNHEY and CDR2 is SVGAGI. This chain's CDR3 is CASGRDRVRYNEQFF. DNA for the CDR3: TGTGCCAGCGGCCGGGACAGGGTTCGCTACAATGAGCAGTTCTTC.

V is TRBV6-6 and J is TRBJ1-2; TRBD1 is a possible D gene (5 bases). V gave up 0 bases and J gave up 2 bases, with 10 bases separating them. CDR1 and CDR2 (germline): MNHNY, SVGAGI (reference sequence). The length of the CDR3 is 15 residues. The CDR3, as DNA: TGTGCCAGCAGTTACTCGCCCGACAGCAACTATGGCTACACCTTC. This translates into CASSYSPDSNYGYTF.

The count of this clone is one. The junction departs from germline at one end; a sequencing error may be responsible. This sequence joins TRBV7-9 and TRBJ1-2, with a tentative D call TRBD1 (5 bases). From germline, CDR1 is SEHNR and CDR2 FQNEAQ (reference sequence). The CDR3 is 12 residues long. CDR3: CSSSFQGNGYTF. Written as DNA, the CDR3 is TGTTCCAGCAGCTTCCAGGGAAATGGCTACACCTTC.

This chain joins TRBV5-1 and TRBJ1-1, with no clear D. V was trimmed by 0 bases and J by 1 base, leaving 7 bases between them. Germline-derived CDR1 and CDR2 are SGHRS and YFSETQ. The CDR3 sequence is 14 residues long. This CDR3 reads CASSLDLRNTEAFF. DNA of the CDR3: TGCGCCAGCAGCTTGGACTTGCGGAACACTGAAGCTTTCTTT.

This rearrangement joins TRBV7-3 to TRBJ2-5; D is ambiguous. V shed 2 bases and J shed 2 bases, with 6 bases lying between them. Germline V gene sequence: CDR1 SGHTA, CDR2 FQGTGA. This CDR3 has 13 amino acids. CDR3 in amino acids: CASSLALQETQYF. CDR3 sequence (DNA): TGTGCCAGCAGCTTAGCACTACAAGAGACCCAGTACTTC.

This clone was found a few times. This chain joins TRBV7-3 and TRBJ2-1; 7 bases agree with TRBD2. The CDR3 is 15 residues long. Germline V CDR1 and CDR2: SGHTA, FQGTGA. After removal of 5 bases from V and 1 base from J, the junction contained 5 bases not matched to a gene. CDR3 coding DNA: TGTGCCAGCAGCCTGGGACTACCTTCCTACAATGAGCAGTTCTTC. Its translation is CASSLGLPSYNEQFF.

The CDR3 bases are TGTGCCAGCAGCGCCTACAGGGCCCACACCGGGGAGCTGTTTTTT. This translates into CASSAYRAHTGELFF. The J gene is TRBJ2-2, the V gene TRBV7-2; weak D call: TRBD1 (6 bases). The CDR3 length is 15 residues. Germline loops: CDR1 SGHTA, CDR2 FQGNSA. Trimming removed 5 bases at V and 3 bases at J, with 13 bases between.